This T cell receptor (beta chain) originates from a study of blood T cell repertoires in COVID-19. Study-wide background: PBMCs, B-cell-depleted T cells, or T cells provided the cDNA or gDNA that made up the material.

Authors' analysis steps: Researchers report that nucleated cell counts were estimated from reference gene primer amplification. Some clones are missing from TCRdb's copy, which holds only in-frame ones; the method was immunoSEQ multiplex PCR. V, J and clone size reflect that table, while D and trimming were determined from the DNA. The sample has over 120,000 clones; approximately 79% are singletons. Two negative PCRs, clearance, or symptom resolution had been documented for recovered Cohort 3 donors. The CDR3 has 14 residues. Looked up from germline, CDR1 is ENHRY and CDR2 is SYGVKD. V dropped 6 bases and J dropped 9 bases, with 18 bases sitting between them.

This TCR was sampled from a woman in her fifties or sixties who had recovered from COVID-19. Sequencing input: PBMCs or T cells enriched from blood (not recorded which). The rearrangement uses TRBV10-3 and TRBJ1-5; weak D call: TRBD1 (6 bases). CDR3 region: CAISREDRGRPQHF. CDR3 bases: TGTGCCATCAGCCGAGAGGACAGAGGTCGGCCCCAGCATTTT.